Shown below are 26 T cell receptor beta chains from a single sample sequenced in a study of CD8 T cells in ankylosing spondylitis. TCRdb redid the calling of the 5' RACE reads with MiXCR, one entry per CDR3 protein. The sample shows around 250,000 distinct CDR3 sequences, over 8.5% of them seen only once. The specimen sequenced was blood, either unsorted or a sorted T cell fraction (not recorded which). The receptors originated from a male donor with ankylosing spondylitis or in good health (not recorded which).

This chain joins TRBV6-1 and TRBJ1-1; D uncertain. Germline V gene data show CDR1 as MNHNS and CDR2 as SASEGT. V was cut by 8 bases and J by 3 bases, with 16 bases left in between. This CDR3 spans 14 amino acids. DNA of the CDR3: TGTGCCAGCCGAATAGAGCCCAGGCACACTGAAGCTTTCTTT. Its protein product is CASRIEPRHTEAFF.

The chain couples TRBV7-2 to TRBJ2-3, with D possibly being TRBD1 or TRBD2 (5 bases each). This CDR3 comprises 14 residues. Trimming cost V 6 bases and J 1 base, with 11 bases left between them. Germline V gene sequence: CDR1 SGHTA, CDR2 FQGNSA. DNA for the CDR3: TGTGCCAGCAGAAAGGGACGTGGCACAGATACGCAGTATTTT. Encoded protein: CASRKGRGTDTQYF.

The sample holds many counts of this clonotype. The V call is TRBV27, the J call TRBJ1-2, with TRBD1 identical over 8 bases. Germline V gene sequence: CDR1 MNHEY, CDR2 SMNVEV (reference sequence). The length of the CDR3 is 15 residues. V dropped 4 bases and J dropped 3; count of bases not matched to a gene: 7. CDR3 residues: CASSSLDRAHYGYTF. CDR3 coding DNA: TGTGCCAGCAGTTCCCTGGACAGGGCCCACTATGGCTACACCTTC.

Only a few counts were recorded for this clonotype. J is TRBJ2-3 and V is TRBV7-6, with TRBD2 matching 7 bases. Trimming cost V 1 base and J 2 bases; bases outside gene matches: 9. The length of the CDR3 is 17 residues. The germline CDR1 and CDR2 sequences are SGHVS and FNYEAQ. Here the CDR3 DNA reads TGTGCCAGCAGCTTAGGGCCTAGCGGAGCGATCACAGATACGCAGTATTTT. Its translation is CASSLGPSGAITDTQYF.

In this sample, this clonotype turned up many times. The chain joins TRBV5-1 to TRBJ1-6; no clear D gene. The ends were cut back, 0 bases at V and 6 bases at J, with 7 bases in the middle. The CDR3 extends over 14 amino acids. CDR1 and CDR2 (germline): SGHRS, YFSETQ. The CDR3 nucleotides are TGCGCCAGCAGCTTGGCGGTGGGTAATTCACCCCTCCACTTT. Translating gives CASSLAVGNSPLHF.

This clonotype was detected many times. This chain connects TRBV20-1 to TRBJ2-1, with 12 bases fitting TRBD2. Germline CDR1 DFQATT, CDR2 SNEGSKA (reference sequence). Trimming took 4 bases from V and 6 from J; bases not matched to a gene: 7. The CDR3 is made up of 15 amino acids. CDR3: CSATLAGGPLNEQFF. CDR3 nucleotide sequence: TGCAGTGCTACCCTAGCGGGAGGGCCCCTCAATGAGCAGTTCTTC.

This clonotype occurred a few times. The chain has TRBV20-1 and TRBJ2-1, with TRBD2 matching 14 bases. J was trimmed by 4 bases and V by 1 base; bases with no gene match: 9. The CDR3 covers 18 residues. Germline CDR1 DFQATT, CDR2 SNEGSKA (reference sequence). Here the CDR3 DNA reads TGCAGTGCTAGAGGAATGACTAGCGGGGGGGAGGGTTACAATGAGCAGTTCTTC. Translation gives CSARGMTSGGEGYNEQFF.

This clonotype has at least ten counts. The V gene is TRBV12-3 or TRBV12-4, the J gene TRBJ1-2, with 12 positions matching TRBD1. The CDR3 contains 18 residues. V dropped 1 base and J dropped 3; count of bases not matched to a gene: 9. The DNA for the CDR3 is TGTGCCAGCAGTTTAGTAGCCGGGACAGGGGGCAGGCACTATGGCTACACCTTC. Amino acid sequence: CASSLVAGTGGRHYGYTF.

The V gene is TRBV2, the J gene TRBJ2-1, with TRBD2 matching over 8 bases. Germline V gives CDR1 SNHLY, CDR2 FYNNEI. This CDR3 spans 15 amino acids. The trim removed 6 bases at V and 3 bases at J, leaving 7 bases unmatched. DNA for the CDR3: TGTGCCAGCAGGCGGACTAGCAGTCGCTACAATGAGCAGTTCTTC. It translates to CASRRTSSRYNEQFF.

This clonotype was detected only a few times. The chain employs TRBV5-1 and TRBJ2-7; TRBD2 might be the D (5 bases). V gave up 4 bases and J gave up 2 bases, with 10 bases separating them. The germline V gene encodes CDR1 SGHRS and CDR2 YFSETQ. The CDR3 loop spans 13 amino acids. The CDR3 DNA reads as TGCGCCAGCAGCCACCGAGGGACCTACGAGCAGTACTTC. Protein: CASSHRGTYEQYF.

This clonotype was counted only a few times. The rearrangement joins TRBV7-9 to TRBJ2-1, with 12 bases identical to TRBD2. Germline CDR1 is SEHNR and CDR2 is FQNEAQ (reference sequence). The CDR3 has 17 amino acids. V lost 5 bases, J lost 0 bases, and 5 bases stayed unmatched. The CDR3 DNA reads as TGTGCCAGCAGCGCGGCTAGCGGGAGGGCCTCCTACAATGAGCAGTTCTTC. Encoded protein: CASSAASGRASYNEQFF.

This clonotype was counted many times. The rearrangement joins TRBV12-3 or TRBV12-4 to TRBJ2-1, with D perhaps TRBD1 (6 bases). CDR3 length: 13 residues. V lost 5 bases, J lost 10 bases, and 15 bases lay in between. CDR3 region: CASSQDRRREQFF. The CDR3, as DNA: TGTGCCAGCAGTCAAGACAGGCGTCGCGAGCAGTTCTTC.

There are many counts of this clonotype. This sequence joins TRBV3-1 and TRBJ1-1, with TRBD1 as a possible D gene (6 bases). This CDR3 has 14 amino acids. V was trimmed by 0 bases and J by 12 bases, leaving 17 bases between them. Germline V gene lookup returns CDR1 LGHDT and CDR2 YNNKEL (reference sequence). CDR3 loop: CASSQDRMQDSTFF. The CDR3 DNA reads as TGTGCCAGCAGCCAAGATCGAATGCAGGACAGTACTTTCTTT.

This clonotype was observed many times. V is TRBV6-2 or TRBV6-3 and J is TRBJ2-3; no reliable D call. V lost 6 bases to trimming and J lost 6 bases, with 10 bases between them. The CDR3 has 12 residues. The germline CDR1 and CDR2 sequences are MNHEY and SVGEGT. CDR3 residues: CASSVLGDTQYF. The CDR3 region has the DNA TGTGCCAGCAGCGTATTGGGGGATACGCAGTATTTT.

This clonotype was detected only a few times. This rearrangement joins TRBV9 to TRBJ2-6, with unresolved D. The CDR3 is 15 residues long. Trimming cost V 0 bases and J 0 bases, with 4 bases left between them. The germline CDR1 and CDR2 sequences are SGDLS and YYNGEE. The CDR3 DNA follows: TGTGCCAGCAGCGTAGGGTTCTCTGGGGCCAACGTCCTGACTTTC. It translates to CASSVGFSGANVLTF.

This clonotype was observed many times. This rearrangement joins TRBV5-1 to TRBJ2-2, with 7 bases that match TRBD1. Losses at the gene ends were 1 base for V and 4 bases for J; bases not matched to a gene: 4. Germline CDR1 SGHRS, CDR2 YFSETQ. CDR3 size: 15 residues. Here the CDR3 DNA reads TGCGCCAGCAGCTTGTACGGACAGGCCACCGGGGAGCTGTTTTTT. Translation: CASSLYGQATGELFF.

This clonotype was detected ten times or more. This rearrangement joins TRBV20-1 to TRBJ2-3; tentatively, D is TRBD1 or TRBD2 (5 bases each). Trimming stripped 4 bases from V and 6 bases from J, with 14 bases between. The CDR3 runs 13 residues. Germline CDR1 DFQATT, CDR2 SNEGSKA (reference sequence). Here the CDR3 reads CSAIHGTADTQYF. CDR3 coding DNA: TGCAGTGCTATACACGGGACGGCGGATACGCAGTATTTT.

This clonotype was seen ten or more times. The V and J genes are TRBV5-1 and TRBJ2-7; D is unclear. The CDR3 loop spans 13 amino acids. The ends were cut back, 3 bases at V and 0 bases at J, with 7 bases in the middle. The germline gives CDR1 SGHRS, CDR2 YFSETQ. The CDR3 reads CASSSSNSYEQYF. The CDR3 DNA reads TGCGCCAGCAGCTCCTCAAACTCCTACGAGCAGTACTTC. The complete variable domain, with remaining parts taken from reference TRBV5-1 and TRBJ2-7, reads KAGVTQTPRYLIKTRGQQVTLSCSPISGHRSVSWYQQTPGQGLQFLFEYFSETQRNKGNFPGRFSGRQFSNSRSEMNVSTLELGDSALYLCASSSSNSYEQYFGPGTRLTVT.

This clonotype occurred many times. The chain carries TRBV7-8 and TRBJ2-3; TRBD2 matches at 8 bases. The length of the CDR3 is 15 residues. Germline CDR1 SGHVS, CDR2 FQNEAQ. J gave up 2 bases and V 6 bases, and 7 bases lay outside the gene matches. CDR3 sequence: CASSYRGGVTDTQYF. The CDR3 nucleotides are TGTGCCAGCAGTTACCGGGGGGGTGTCACAGATACGCAGTATTTT.

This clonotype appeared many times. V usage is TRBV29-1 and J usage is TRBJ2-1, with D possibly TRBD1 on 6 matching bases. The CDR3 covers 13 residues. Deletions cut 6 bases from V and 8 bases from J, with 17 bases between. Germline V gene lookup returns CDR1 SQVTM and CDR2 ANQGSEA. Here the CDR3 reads CSVPLPQGYEQFF. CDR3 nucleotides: TGCAGCGTGCCACTTCCACAGGGCTATGAGCAGTTCTTC.

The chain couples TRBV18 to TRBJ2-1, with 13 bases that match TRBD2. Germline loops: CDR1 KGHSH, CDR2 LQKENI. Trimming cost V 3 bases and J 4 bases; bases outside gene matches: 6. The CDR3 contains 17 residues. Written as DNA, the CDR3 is TGTGCCAGCTCACCCTCCACTAGCGGGAGGGCGTACAATGAGCAGTTCTTC. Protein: CASSPSTSGRAYNEQFF.

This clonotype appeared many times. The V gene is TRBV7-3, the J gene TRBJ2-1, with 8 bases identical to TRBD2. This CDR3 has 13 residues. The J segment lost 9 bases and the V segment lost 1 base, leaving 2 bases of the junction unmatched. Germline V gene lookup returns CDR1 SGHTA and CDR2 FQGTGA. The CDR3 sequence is CASSLMREVEQFF. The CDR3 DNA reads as TGTGCCAGCAGCTTAATGCGGGAGGTTGAGCAGTTCTTC.

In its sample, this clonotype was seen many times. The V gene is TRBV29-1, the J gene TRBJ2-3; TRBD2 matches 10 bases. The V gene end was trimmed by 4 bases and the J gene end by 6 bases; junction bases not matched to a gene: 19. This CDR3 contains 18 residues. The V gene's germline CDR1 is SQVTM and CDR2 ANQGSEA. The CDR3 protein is CSVGLLDWASGSWDTQYF. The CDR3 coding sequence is TGCAGCGTTGGACTCCTTGACTGGGCTAGCGGGAGTTGGGATACGCAGTATTTT.

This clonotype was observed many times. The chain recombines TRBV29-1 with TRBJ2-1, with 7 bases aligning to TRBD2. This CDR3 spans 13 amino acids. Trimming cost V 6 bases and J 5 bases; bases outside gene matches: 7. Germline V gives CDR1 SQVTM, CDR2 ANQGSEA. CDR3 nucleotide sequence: TGCAGCGTGAACCGGGGGGATAACAATGAGCAGTTCTTC. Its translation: CSVNRGDNNEQFF.

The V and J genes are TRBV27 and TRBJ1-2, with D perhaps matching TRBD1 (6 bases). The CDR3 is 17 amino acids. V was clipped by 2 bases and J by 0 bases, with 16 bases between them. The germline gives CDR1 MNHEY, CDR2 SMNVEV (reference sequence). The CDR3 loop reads CASSLGGTTGANYGYTF. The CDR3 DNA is TGTGCCAGCAGTTTAGGAGGGACGACAGGAGCTAACTATGGCTACACCTTC.

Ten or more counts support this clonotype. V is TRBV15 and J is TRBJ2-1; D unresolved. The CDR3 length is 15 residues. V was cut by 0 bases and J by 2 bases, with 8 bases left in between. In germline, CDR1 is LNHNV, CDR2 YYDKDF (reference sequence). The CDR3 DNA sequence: TGTGCCACCAGCAGAGATCGAAGGGCCTACAATGAGCAGTTCTTC. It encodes CATSRDRRAYNEQFF.